These T cell receptor beta chains were read from a single sample in a study of Ad26.COV2.S vaccination and SARS-CoV-2 variants. Measured with immunoSEQ multiplex PCR; TCRdb has only the in-frame clones, and not every one. The sample lists a few hundred thousand clones; around 82% were seen once. Sample: peripheral blood, taken in a trial of Ad26.COV2.S vaccine versus placebo. These receptors came from a person between 18 and 65 years old who received the Ad26.COV2.S COVID-19 vaccine or a placebo. Each CDR3 is given with its conserved first and last residue. Each record gives: CDR3 protein, CDR3 DNA, clone size, V gene, D gene, J gene. The D gene is left open where the match is weak. The size entry is marked missing in some rows and otherwise reads once, few, many or a size class.

CASFRWGNTGELFF,TGTGCCAGCTTCCGTTGGGGGAACACCGGGGAGCTGTTTTTT,few,TRBV18,NA,TRBJ2-2
CATSDAAQGDTEAFF,TGTGCCACCAGTGACGCGGCGCAGGGGGACACTGAAGCTTTCTTT,NA,TRBV24-1,TRBD1,TRBJ1-1
CASSPPEGDRGRSGYGYTF,TGTGCCAGCTCACCCCCTGAGGGAGACAGGGGGCGATCGGGGTATGGCTACACCTTC,NA,TRBV18,TRBD1,TRBJ1-2
CASSGWDTTRNTIYF,TGCGCCAGCAGCGGATGGGATACGACCAGAAACACCATATATTTT,NA,TRBV10-1,NA,TRBJ1-3
CASSVKQGAPNTEAFF,TGTGCCAGCAGTGTTAAACAGGGGGCCCCGAACACTGAAGCTTTCTTT,NA,TRBV6-1,TRBD1,TRBJ1-1
CASSYDRSSYNSPLHF,TGTGCCAGCAGTTACGACAGGAGCTCCTATAATTCACCCCTCCACTTT,few,TRBV6-5,NA,TRBJ1-6
CSVEASGAHEQFF,TGCAGCGTTGAGGCCTCCGGGGCCCATGAGCAGTTCTTC,NA,TRBV29-1,NA,TRBJ2-1
CASSPEARQVGSYGYTF,TGTGCCAGCTCACCAGAGGCCAGGCAGGTCGGAAGCTATGGCTACACCTTC,NA,TRBV18,NA,TRBJ1-2
CASSYRTEQYF,TGTGCCAGCAGTTACCGTACCGAGCAGTACTTC,NA,TRBV6-5,NA,TRBJ2-7
CASSPPGKTQYF,TGTGCCAGCAGTCCCCCCGGGAAGACCCAGTACTTC,NA,TRBV13,NA,TRBJ2-5
CASSFGTGGSVFEWYGYTF,TGTGCCAGCAGCTTTGGGACAGGGGGCTCGGTCTTTGAATGGTATGGCTACACCTTC,NA,TRBV12-1,NA,TRBJ1-2
CASSPIKTHHEKLFF,TGTGCCAGCTCACCGATTAAGACTCATCATGAAAAACTGTTTTTT,NA,TRBV18,NA,TRBJ1-4
CASSPRTGGCQPQHF,TGTGCCAGCAGTCCTCGGACAGGGGGATGTCAGCCCCAGCATTTT,NA,TRBV6-5,TRBD1,TRBJ1-5
CASRSVRRGELFF,TGTGCCAGCAGGTCGGTCCGTCGTGGGGAGCTGTTTTTT,once,TRBV6-5,NA,TRBJ2-2
CASSIRLAGGGDEQFF,TGTGCCAGCAGCATACGACTAGCGGGCGGGGGGGATGAGCAGTTCTTC,NA,TRBV11-3,TRBD2,TRBJ2-1
CASGRRNSYNEQFF,TGTGCTAGTGGAAGAAGGAACTCCTACAATGAGCAGTTCTTC,NA,TRBV12-5,NA,TRBJ2-1
CASSDTGSSYNSPLHF,TGTGCCAGCAGCGATACAGGGAGCTCCTATAATTCACCCCTCCACTTT,NA,TRBV9,NA,TRBJ1-6
CAWSAQNTEAFF,TGTGCCTGGAGTGCGCAGAACACTGAAGCTTTCTTT,NA,TRBV30,NA,TRBJ1-1
CASSVGGSGTEAFF,TGTGCCAGCAGCGTAGGGGGAAGTGGCACTGAAGCTTTCTTT,NA,TRBV9,NA,TRBJ1-1
CASSPRATDTQYF,TGTGCCAGCAGCCCCAGGGCCACAGATACGCAGTATTTT,NA,TRBV9,NA,TRBJ2-3
CASSFDGTSGYEQYF,TGCGCCAGCAGCTTCGATGGGACTAGCGGCTACGAGCAGTACTTC,NA,TRBV5-1,TRBD2,TRBJ2-7
CASSLELADPDTQYF,TGTGCCAGCAGCTTGGAACTAGCTGACCCAGATACGCAGTATTTT,once,TRBV5-4,NA,TRBJ2-3
CASSSFSETQYF,TGTGCCAGCAGCTCCTTTTCCGAGACCCAGTACTTC,NA,TRBV11-3,NA,TRBJ2-5
CSVDRELTDTQYF,TGCAGCGTTGACCGGGAGCTCACAGATACGCAGTATTTT,NA,TRBV29-1,NA,TRBJ2-3
CASSLFRNQPQHF,TGTGCCAGCAGTTTGTTCAGGAATCAGCCCCAGCATTTT,NA,TRBV27,NA,TRBJ1-5
CASSLARGTRGTGELFF,TGCGCCAGCAGCTTGGCCAGAGGGACCCGAGGCACCGGGGAGCTGTTTTTT,once,TRBV5-1,NA,TRBJ2-2
CASSPGTGGNEQYF,TGTGCCAGCAGCCCCGGGACAGGGGGCAACGAGCAGTACTTC,NA,TRBV3-1/TRBV3-2,TRBD1,TRBJ2-7
CASSSHGVYEQYF,TGTGCCAGCAGCTCACACGGGGTTTACGAGCAGTACTTC,few,TRBV5-4,NA,TRBJ2-7
CASRRRLAGGTDTQYF,TGTGCCAGCCGCCGTCGGTTAGCGGGAGGTACAGATACGCAGTATTTT,NA,TRBV7-2,TRBD2,TRBJ2-3
CASRKLAATYNEQFF,TGTGCCAGCAGGAAACTAGCGGCCACCTACAATGAGCAGTTCTTC,NA,TRBV7-6,TRBD2,TRBJ2-1
CASSRTGYNYGYTF,TGTGCCAGCAGTCGGACAGGATATAACTATGGCTACACCTTC,NA,TRBV28,TRBD1,TRBJ1-2